This TCR beta chain was obtained from a study of T cell changes during pregnancy in multiple sclerosis. Sequencing used immunoSEQ multiplex PCR; TCRdb keeps in-frame clones, though not all of them. This sample has some 59,000 clones, with approximately 91% found just once. Germline trimming cut 5 bases from V and 4 bases from J; bases unmatched to any gene: 8. The CDR3 totals 14 residues. Germline V gene lookup returns CDR1 WSHSY and CDR2 SAAADI. The chain combines TRBV10-2 with TRBJ2-7; 7 bases match TRBD1. The sequence was collected from a female donor with multiple sclerosis, enrolled in a pregnancy study. This specimen consisted of peripheral blood, obtained in the second trimester of pregnancy. CDR3 DNA sequence: TGCGCCAGCAGTATCCTGGACAGGCGGTACGAGCAGTACTTC. It translates to CASSILDRRYEQYF.